The rows below give T cell receptor beta chains drawn from one sample of a study of sequential checkpoint blockade in melanoma. Measured with immunoSEQ multiplex PCR; TCRdb has only the in-frame clones, and not every one. This sample has about 10,000 clones, with approximately 82% found just once. This specimen was CD8+ T cells sorted from blood (inferred from file names), taken from a patient given nivolumab and ipilimumab in sequence. The source of these receptors is a human donor with melanoma. Both conserved end residues are part of each CDR3. Each record gives: V gene, J gene, D gene, clone size, CDR3 protein, CDR3 DNA. D genes are given only for firm matches. Rows may omit the clone size; those that give it use once, few, many or a size class.

TRBV6-5,TRBJ2-3,-,-,CASSYLTDAGDTQYF,TGTGCCAGCAGTTACTTGACTGATGCTGGAGATACGCAGTATTTT
TRBV15,TRBJ2-2,TRBD1,once,CAAGGQDTGELFF,TGTGCCGCAGGGGGACAAGACACCGGGGAGCTGTTTTTT
TRBV19,TRBJ1-4,-,-,CASSIYGPTNEKLFF,TGTGCCAGTAGTATCTACGGTCCAACTAATGAAAAACTGTTTTTT
TRBV6-1,TRBJ2-7,TRBD2,once,CASSEVPSGSYEQYF,TGTGCCAGCAGTGAAGTTCCTAGCGGGAGTTACGAGCAGTACTTC
TRBV6-5,TRBJ2-1,-,few,CASSYSTSNEQFF,TGTGCCAGCAGTTACTCCACTAGCAATGAGCAGTTCTTC
TRBV7-6,TRBJ1-2,TRBD1,-,CASSIGTGVGYGYTF,TGTGCCAGCAGCATCGGGACAGGGGTAGGATATGGCTACACCTTC
TRBV28,TRBJ1-1,-,few,CASSSSDRLNTEAFF,TGTGCCAGCAGTTCATCGGACAGATTGAACACTGAAGCTTTCTTT
TRBV5-4,TRBJ2-1,-,-,CASSYEVSYNEQFF,TGTGCCAGCAGCTACGAGGTCTCCTACAATGAGCAGTTCTTC
TRBV19,TRBJ1-1,-,few,CASSTGMNTEAFF,TGTGCCAGTAGTACAGGGATGAACACTGAAGCTTTCTTT
TRBV2,TRBJ2-7,-,-,CASSELAGLSYEQYF,TGTGCCAGCAGTGAACTGGCGGGATTGTCCTACGAGCAGTACTTC
TRBV27,TRBJ2-7,TRBD1,-,CASSSGGGYEQYF,TGTGCCAGCAGTTCAGGGGGCGGGTACGAGCAGTACTTC
TRBV7-3,TRBJ2-1,TRBD1,-,CASSLSGTGREEQFF,TGTGCCAGCAGCCTATCCGGGACAGGGAGGGAGGAGCAGTTCTTC
TRBV2,TRBJ2-7,TRBD2,-,CASKTSGDYEQYF,TGTGCCAGCAAAACTAGCGGGGATTACGAGCAGTACTTC
TRBV30,TRBJ2-3,TRBD1,-,CAWSERTGRSTDTQYF,TGTGCCTGGAGTGAAAGGACAGGCCGAAGCACAGATACGCAGTATTTT
TRBV6-5,TRBJ2-7,-,-,CASSYGQGAYEQYF,TGTGCCAGCAGTTACGGCCAGGGTGCCTACGAGCAGTACTTC
TRBV27,TRBJ2-2,TRBD2,-,CASSLSGWEGSNTGELFF,TGTGCCAGCAGTTTATCTGGGTGGGAGGGCTCTAACACCGGGGAGCTGTTTTTT
TRBV30,TRBJ1-1,-,-,CAWSSPGWTVGEAFF,TGTGCCTGGAGTTCGCCTGGTTGGACAGTAGGTGAAGCTTTCTTT
TRBV28,TRBJ2-1,TRBD1,-,CASSLDTGTGYNEQFF,TGTGCCAGCAGTTTAGACACCGGGACAGGGTACAATGAGCAGTTCTTC
TRBV27,TRBJ1-1,-,-,CASSSSIQGEAFF,TGTGCCAGCAGTTCGTCCATCCAGGGAGAAGCTTTCTTT
TRBV27,TRBJ2-7,-,once,CASSLSAANEQYF,TGTGCCAGCAGTTTATCAGCCGCAAACGAGCAGTACTTC
TRBV4-1,TRBJ2-1,TRBD2,-,CASSQALGLAHEQFF,TGCGCCAGCAGCCAAGCCCTAGGACTAGCGCATGAGCAGTTCTTC
TRBV2,TRBJ1-2,-,-,CASSDRNSHYGYTF,TGTGCCAGCAGTGATCGAAACAGCCACTATGGCTACACCTTC
TRBV9,TRBJ2-3,-,-,CASSDLFTDTQYF,TGTGCCAGCAGCGACTTATTCACAGATACGCAGTATTTT
TRBV19,TRBJ1-5,-,-,CASVDTSNQPQHF,TGTGCCAGTGTGGACACTAGCAATCAGCCCCAGCATTTT